These T cell receptor beta chains were read from a single sample in a study of shared clonotypes between healthy human individuals. TCRdb's table, derived via immunoSEQ multiplex PCR, lists solely in-frame clones and lacks some. Among about 1.1 million clones listed, 70% to 80% were seen once. The sample comprised memory CD4+ T cells from PBMCs. The receptors here all came from a man younger than 30 in good health. Some clones in this sample may be carry-over from other donors' samples. Each CDR3 is given with its conserved first and last residue. A D gene is named only where the DNA matches it firmly. Clone size appears in some rows only: once, few, many, or a class for an expanded clone.

V	D	J	size	CDR3	DNA
TRBV5-5	TRBD1	TRBJ1-2	once	CASSFGQGGYTF	TGTGCCAGCAGCTTTGGACAGGGGGGCTACACCTTC
TRBV4-1	NA	TRBJ2-3	once	CASSGALLTDTQYF	TGCGCCAGCAGTGGGGCATTACTCACAGATACGCAGTATTTT
TRBV11-2	NA	TRBJ2-3	NA	CASSLVLYTQYF	TGTGCCAGCAGCTTAGTATTATATACGCAGTATTTT
TRBV7-9	TRBD2	TRBJ2-1	NA	CASSPLAGGYNEQFF	TGTGCCAGCAGCCCGCTGGCGGGAGGGTACAATGAGCAGTTCTTC
TRBV7-6	NA	TRBJ2-4	NA	CASSPDSNIQYF	TGTGCCAGCAGCCCGGACTCCAACATTCAGTACTTC
TRBV5-1	NA	TRBJ1-1	few	CASSLEGVNTEAFF	TGCGCCAGCAGCTTGGAGGGGGTGAACACTGAAGCTTTCTTT
TRBV7-9	TRBD2	TRBJ2-7	NA	CASSLRPEREYEQYF	TGTGCCAGCAGCTTACGTCCCGAGCGGGAATACGAGCAGTACTTC
TRBV4-3	NA	TRBJ2-1	few	CASSQEAATSYNEQFF	TGCGCCAGCAGCCAAGAGGCGGCAACGTCCTACAATGAGCAGTTCTTC
TRBV19	TRBD1	TRBJ1-5	NA	CAIQPQGEGNQPQHF	TGTGCCATACAACCTCAGGGGGAAGGCAATCAGCCCCAGCATTTT
TRBV6-1	NA	TRBJ1-5	NA	CASGTTAGSPQHF	TGTGCCAGCGGAACGACGGCGGGGTCGCCCCAGCATTTT
TRBV7-6	NA	TRBJ2-2	NA	CASSPRWGATGELFF	TGTGCCAGCAGCCCCCGTTGGGGGGCCACCGGGGAGCTGTTTTTT
TRBV10-1	NA	TRBJ2-2	NA	CASSESYRNTGELFF	TGCGCCAGCAGTGAGTCTTACAGGAACACCGGGGAGCTGTTTTTT
TRBV5-6	NA	TRBJ2-3	NA	CASRPPATDTQYF	TGTGCCAGCAGGCCGCCCGCCACAGATACGCAGTATTTT
TRBV19	NA	TRBJ2-1	NA	CASSITTAGYYNEQFF	TGTGCCAGTAGTATAACAACGGCAGGGTACTACAATGAGCAGTTCTTC
TRBV28	NA	TRBJ2-7	NA	CASSLRWVYEQYF	TGTGCCAGCAGTTTACGGTGGGTCTACGAGCAGTACTTC
TRBV4-2	TRBD1	TRBJ2-7	few	CASSQPDRGKYEQYF	TGTGCCAGCAGCCAACCCGACAGGGGGAAATACGAGCAGTACTTC
TRBV19	NA	TRBJ2-5	NA	CASSINAPDAVNF	TGTGCCAGTAGTATAAATGCTCCGGATGCGGTTAACTTC
TRBV5-5	TRBD2	TRBJ2-7	once	CASSLAGGSYEQYF	TGTGCCAGCAGCTTGGCGGGGGGGTCCTACGAGCAGTACTTC
TRBV4-2	TRBD1	TRBJ2-7	few	CASSRTRTGSSYEQYF	TGTGCCAGCAGCCGGACTCGGACAGGTAGCTCCTACGAGCAGTACTTC
TRBV25-1	TRBD2	TRBJ2-1	NA	CASSGDPGLAGGEQFF	TGTGCCAGCAGTGGGGATCCGGGACTAGCGGGAGGTGAGCAGTTCTTC
TRBV19	NA	TRBJ1-1	NA	CASSPRRGGDTEAFF	TGTGCCAGTAGTCCGAGGAGAGGGGGGGACACTGAAGCTTTCTTT
TRBV5-1	NA	TRBJ2-2	NA	CASSFVAENTGELFF	TGCGCCAGCAGCTTTGTAGCGGAGAACACCGGGGAGCTGTTTTTT
TRBV5-5	NA	TRBJ1-2	many	CASSSLGRGNYGYTF	TGTGCCAGCAGCTCACTTGGACGGGGTAACTATGGCTACACCTTC
TRBV6-5	NA	TRBJ1-1	once	CASSYPSEKAFF	TGTGCCAGCAGTTACCCGTCGGAGAAAGCTTTCTTT
TRBV13	NA	TRBJ2-1	NA	CASSIPNGYNEQFF	TGTGCCAGCAGCATTCCCAACGGGTACAATGAGCAGTTCTTC
TRBV19	TRBD2	TRBJ2-5	NA	CASSIVIGRVGETQYF	TGTGCCAGTAGTATTGTAATCGGGAGGGTGGGAGAGACCCAGTACTTC
TRBV25-1	TRBD1	TRBJ2-5	few	CASTWTGGIGETQYF	TGTGCCAGCACTTGGACAGGGGGAATCGGAGAGACCCAGTACTTC
TRBV6-1	TRBD2	TRBJ2-7	NA	CASSEMLAGDEQYF	TGTGCCAGCAGTGAAATGTTAGCGGGAGACGAGCAGTACTTC
TRBV6-5	NA	TRBJ2-2	NA	CASLETGGSGELFF	TGTGCCAGCCTAGAGACAGGAGGGTCCGGGGAGCTGTTTTTT
TRBV18	TRBD1	TRBJ2-3	NA	CASSPPPGTGVNEQFF	TGTGCCAGCTCACCACCCCCCGGGACAGGGGTCAATGAGCAGTTCTTT
TRBV30	TRBD1	TRBJ1-1	once	CAWSVQGATEAFF	TGTGCCTGGAGTGTACAGGGGGCGACTGAAGCTTTCTTT
TRBV5-1	NA	TRBJ2-1	NA	CASSLIQSGPYNEQFF	TGCGCCAGCAGCTTGATACAGTCGGGTCCCTACAATGAGCAGTTCTTC
TRBV6-1	NA	TRBJ1-1	NA	CASSAWRAAEAFF	TGTGCCAGCAGTGCGTGGAGGGCCGCTGAAGCTTTCTTT
TRBV5-4	TRBD2	TRBJ2-1	NA	CASSLGGGSYNEQFF	TGTGCCAGCAGCTTGGGCGGGGGCTCCTACAATGAGCAGTTCTTC
TRBV6-6	NA	TRBJ1-2	once	CASSLGGFYGYTF	TGTGCCAGCAGCCTGGGAGGGTTTTATGGCTACACCTTC
TRBV21-1	NA	TRBJ2-3	many	CASTILRSGRDTQYF	TGTGCCAGCACGATCCTGAGAAGCGGGAGAGATACGCAGTATTTT
TRBV15	NA	TRBJ2-3	NA	CATSSLSTDTQYF	TGTGCCACCAGCAGCCTGAGCACAGATACGCAGTATTTT
TRBV10-3	TRBD2	TRBJ2-1	NA	CAISGERGSYNEQFF	TGTGCCATCAGTGGGGAGCGGGGCTCCTACAATGAGCAGTTCTTC
TRBV28	NA	TRBJ1-2	NA	CASSLGAYGYTF	TGTGCCAGCAGTTTAGGAGCCTATGGCTACACCTTC
TRBV7-8	NA	TRBJ1-1	NA	CASTSQGSILNTEAFF	TGTGCCAGCACCTCACAGGGATCCATACTCAACACTGAAGCTTTCTTT
TRBV5-4	TRBD1	TRBJ2-1	NA	CASSLWQGAGNEQFF	TGTGCCAGCAGCTTGTGGCAGGGGGCGGGTAATGAGCAGTTCTTC